The source of this T cell receptor beta chain is a study of brain metastases from non-small cell lung cancer. Study-wide points: Compared with primary tumors, brain metastases showed less T-cell infiltration.

Here immunoSEQ multiplex PCR was the method, and the copy in TCRdb shows in-frame clones only, minus some. The table has about 3,200 clones, around 79% seen once. The CDR3 has 15 amino acids. The germline gives CDR1 SGHKS, CDR2 YYEKEE (reference sequence). V lost 4 bases, J lost 6 bases, and 16 bases lay in between. About this clone: Its specificity is unknown.

What was sequenced was primary lung tumor tissue. The clonotype was recovered from a donor over 35 with non-small cell lung cancer. The chain combines TRBV5-5 with TRBJ2-2; tentative D call: TRBD1 (7 bases). The CDR3 region has the DNA TGTGCCAGCAGCCTTGGACAGGAGGGGTCCGGGGAGCTGTTTTTT. This translates into CASSLGQEGSGELFF.